These T cell receptor beta chains were read from a single sample in a study of T cells in Graves' hyperthyroidism and ophthalmopathy. TCRdb independently ran MiXCR on the multiplex PCR reads; one entry per CDR3 protein. This table has some 270,000 distinct CDR3 sequences, approximately 12% appearing once. Specimen: blood. The receptors here all came from a woman aged 25 to 39 with Graves' hyperthyroidism that later progressed to Graves' ophthalmopathy. CDR3s include the opening cysteine and the closing phenylalanine or tryptophan. A D gene is named only where the DNA matches it firmly. Size values are once, few and many counts, or a class for expanded clones, and some rows have none.

size	D	V	J	CDR3	DNA
-	TRBD2	TRBV2	TRBJ2-1	CASSLRLAGDNEQFF	TGTGCCAGCAGTTTGAGACTAGCGGGGGACAATGAGCAGTTCTTC
many	-	TRBV20-1	TRBJ2-7	CSARDSGGPTYEQYF	TGCAGTGCTAGAGATTCAGGAGGCCCCACCTACGAGCAGTACTTC
-	-	TRBV6-1	TRBJ1-2	CASARLFNYGYTF	TGTGCCAGCGCGAGACTGTTTAACTATGGCTACACCTTC
-	-	TRBV19	TRBJ2-1	CATARRGAYNEQFF	TGTGCCACCGCCCGCAGGGGGGCCTACAATGAGCAGTTCTTC
few	TRBD1	TRBV27	TRBJ1-5	CASRLDRANQPQHF	TGTGCCAGCAGATTGGACAGGGCCAATCAGCCCCAGCATTTT
many	-	TRBV4-1	TRBJ1-2	CASSQPDYGYTF	TGCGCCAGCAGCCAACCAGACTATGGCTACACCTTC
-	-	TRBV20-1	TRBJ2-7	CSASRDPYEQYF	TGCAGTGCTAGCAGGGATCCCTACGAGCAGTACTTC
many	TRBD2	TRBV29-1	TRBJ2-2	CSVEGSETSGRIGGELFF	TGCAGCGTTGAAGGTTCCGAGACTAGCGGGAGGATAGGCGGGGAGCTGTTTTTT
many	-	TRBV5-1	TRBJ1-5	CASSLGSNSNQPQHF	TGCGCCAGCAGCTTGGGCAGTAATAGCAATCAGCCCCAGCATTTT
-	-	TRBV5-1	TRBJ2-3	CASSPATDTQYF	TGCGCCAGCAGCCCCGCCACAGATACGCAGTATTTT
many	-	TRBV28	TRBJ1-2	CASSQQGDGYTF	TGTGCCAGCAGCCAACAGGGAGATGGCTACACCTTC
few	TRBD2	TRBV4-1	TRBJ2-7	CASSHSGLAGDVEQYF	TGCGCCAGCAGCCATTCGGGACTAGCGGGAGACGTCGAGCAGTACTTC
-	TRBD2	TRBV5-5	TRBJ2-3	CASSPNTGRATDTQYF	TGTGCCAGCAGCCCGAATACGGGGAGGGCCACAGATACGCAGTATTTT
many	TRBD1	TRBV20-1	TRBJ1-3	CSAPGQGRGGNTIYF	TGCAGTGCCCCCGGACAGGGGCGAGGGGGAAACACCATATATTTT
many	-	TRBV2	TRBJ2-7	CASSDPSQDVFSYEQYF	TGTGCCAGCAGTGACCCTTCGCAGGATGTATTCTCCTACGAGCAGTACTTC
many	-	TRBV12-3/TRBV12-4	TRBJ2-1	CASSFLAYNYNEQFF	TGTGCCAGCAGTTTCCTAGCCTATAACTACAATGAGCAGTTCTTC
-	TRBD1	TRBV4-2	TRBJ1-5	CASSQTLTGSNQPQHF	TGTGCCAGCAGCCAAACCCTGACAGGGAGCAATCAGCCCCAGCATTTT
many	TRBD2	TRBV6-5	TRBJ2-5	CASSLGGSLETQYF	TGTGCCAGCAGTTTGGGCGGGAGTTTGGAGACCCAGTACTTC
many	TRBD2	TRBV18	TRBJ2-1	CASSPRLAGNNEQFF	TGTGCCAGCTCACCAAGGCTAGCGGGAAACAATGAGCAGTTCTTC
-	-	TRBV4-3	TRBJ2-5	CASSQDYGVGETQYF	TGCGCCAGCAGCCAAGATTACGGGGTCGGAGAGACCCAGTACTTC
-	-	TRBV7-6	TRBJ2-7	CASSLGGVGLYEQYF	TGTGCCAGCAGCTTAGGGGGGGTTGGACTCTACGAGCAGTACTTC
few	-	TRBV27	TRBJ2-3	CASTLGHLTDTQYF	TGTGCCAGCACCTTGGGCCACCTCACAGATACGCAGTATTTT
many	-	TRBV4-3	TRBJ1-6	CASSQSPESPLHF	TGCGCCAGCAGCCAGTCGCCCGAGTCACCCCTCCACTTT
many	TRBD1	TRBV12-3/TRBV12-4	TRBJ1-5	CASSLAGGGGNQPQHF	TGTGCCAGCAGTTTGGCAGGGGGTGGGGGCAATCAGCCCCAGCATTTT
-	TRBD2	TRBV20-1	TRBJ2-6	CSASLAASGANVLTF	TGCAGTGCCTCCCTAGCGGCCTCTGGGGCCAACGTCCTGACTTTC
many	-	TRBV3-1	TRBJ2-1	CASSQVEDNEQFF	TGTGCCAGCAGCCAAGTGGAGGACAATGAGCAGTTCTTC
many	-	TRBV2	TRBJ2-5	CASSPGTEGTQYF	TGTGCCAGCAGTCCCGGGACCGAGGGGACCCAGTACTTC
many	-	TRBV5-1	TRBJ1-1	CASSSDGFTEAFF	TGCGCCAGCAGCTCGGACGGGTTCACTGAAGCTTTCTTT
many	TRBD2	TRBV24-1	TRBJ2-5	CATSDLSAGVGETQYF	TGTGCCACCAGTGATTTGTCTGCGGGAGTGGGGGAGACCCAGTACTTC
-	TRBD2	TRBV6-2/TRBV6-3	TRBJ2-2	CASSSRQGRGLAGGWVTGELFF	TGTGCCAGCAGTTCAAGACAGGGCAGAGGACTAGCGGGAGGATGGGTCACCGGGGAGCTGTTTTTT
many	TRBD1	TRBV18	TRBJ2-7	CASSPTGDEQYF	TGTGCCAGCTCCCCGACAGGGGACGAGCAGTACTTC
few	-	TRBV6-2/TRBV6-3	TRBJ1-5	CASSFGGDWQPQHF	TGTGCCAGCAGTTTTGGAGGGGATTGGCAGCCCCAGCATTTT
many	-	TRBV7-2	TRBJ2-7	CASSTDSIEQYF	TGTGCCAGCAGCACCGACAGTATCGAGCAGTACTTC
-	-	TRBV19	TRBJ1-4	CASSIEGIAKLFF	TGTGCCAGTAGTATAGAGGGAATCGCAAAACTGTTTTTT
few	TRBD1	TRBV6-1	TRBJ2-4	CASEQGDAKNIQYF	TGTGCCAGCGAGCAGGGGGATGCCAAAAACATTCAGTACTTC
-	-	TRBV3-1	TRBJ2-2	CAVWGGELFF	TGTGCGGTCTGGGGTGGGGAGCTGTTTTTT
many	-	TRBV7-6	TRBJ2-5	CASSFLARGETQYF	TGTGCCAGCAGCTTCCTCGCGAGGGGTGAGACCCAGTACTTC
many	-	TRBV19	TRBJ2-5	CASSKGYGETQYF	TGTGCCAGTAGTAAGGGGTATGGTGAGACCCAGTACTTC